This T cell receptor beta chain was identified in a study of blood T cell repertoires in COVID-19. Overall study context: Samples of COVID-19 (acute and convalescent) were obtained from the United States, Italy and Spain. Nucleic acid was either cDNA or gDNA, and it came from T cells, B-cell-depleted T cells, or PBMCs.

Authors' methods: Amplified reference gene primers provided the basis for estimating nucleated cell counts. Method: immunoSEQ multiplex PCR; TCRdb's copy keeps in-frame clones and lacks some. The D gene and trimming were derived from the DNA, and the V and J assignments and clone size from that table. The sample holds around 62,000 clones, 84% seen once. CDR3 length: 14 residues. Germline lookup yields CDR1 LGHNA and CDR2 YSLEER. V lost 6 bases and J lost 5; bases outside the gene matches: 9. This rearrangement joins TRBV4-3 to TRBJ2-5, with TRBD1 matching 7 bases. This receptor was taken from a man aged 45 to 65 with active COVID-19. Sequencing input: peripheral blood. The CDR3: CASSRQGEGETQYF. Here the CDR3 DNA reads TGCGCCAGCAGTCGACAGGGAGAAGGGGAGACCCAGTACTTC.